The rows below give T cell receptor beta chains drawn from one sample of a study of shared clonotypes between healthy human individuals. Some clones are missing from TCRdb's copy, which holds only in-frame ones; the method was immunoSEQ multiplex PCR. Of a few hundred thousand clones in the sample, over 60% were seen once. The sequenced sample was PBMCs. These TCRs come from a woman aged 40 to 55 in good health. Some clones in this sample may be carry-over from other donors' samples. The CDR3 runs from the conserved cysteine through the conserved F or W. D genes are given only for firm matches. Expanded clones are given a class, and other clones once, few, many or no size at all.

D gene	V gene	J gene	clone size	CDR3 protein	CDR3 DNA
NA	TRBV5-6	TRBJ1-4	NA	CASSPRGTVGEKLFF	TGTGCCAGCAGCCCTAGAGGGACCGTCGGTGAAAAACTGTTTTTT
NA	TRBV4-1	TRBJ2-7	once	CASSQGLGTAAYEQYF	TGCGCCAGCAGCCAAGGTCTGGGGACTGCCGCCTACGAGCAGTACTTC
NA	TRBV2	TRBJ2-5	few	CASTRGVGDQETQYF	TGTGCCAGCACCAGAGGGGTGGGGGACCAAGAGACCCAGTACTTC
NA	TRBV30	TRBJ1-4	NA	CAWGPTEKLFF	TGTGCCTGGGGACCTACTGAAAAACTGTTTTTT
NA	TRBV15	TRBJ2-6	NA	CATSTGGRSGANVLTF	TGTGCCACCAGCACTGGGGGGCGATCCGGGGCCAACGTCCTGACTTTC
TRBD1	TRBV6-4	TRBJ2-2	NA	CASSEVAGGDTGELFF	TGTGCCAGCAGTGAGGTAGCAGGGGGCGACACCGGGGAGCTGTTTTTT
NA	TRBV6-1	TRBJ1-2	few	CASSEALARTGYGYTF	TGTGCCAGCAGTGAAGCGCTTGCCAGGACTGGCTATGGCTACACCTTC
NA	TRBV7-6	TRBJ2-7	many	CASSLADTAGNYEQYF	TGTGCCAGCAGCTTAGCCGACACCGCGGGCAACTACGAGCAGTACTTC
NA	TRBV5-1	TRBJ2-5	NA	CASSLSQQETQYF	TGCGCCAGCAGCTTGAGTCAGCAAGAGACCCAGTACTTC
TRBD1	TRBV5-4	TRBJ2-7	many	CASSLDPRQGRVGEQYF	TGTGCCAGCAGCTTGGACCCCCGACAGGGGAGAGTGGGCGAGCAGTACTTC
TRBD1	TRBV28	TRBJ1-2	NA	CASRQPGQGAGGYTF	TGTGCCAGCCGACAACCGGGACAGGGGGCTGGTGGCTACACCTTC
TRBD1	TRBV4-1	TRBJ1-5	NA	CASSQGLSGGRNQPQHF	TGCGCCAGCAGCCAAGGGTTATCAGGGGGCCGCAATCAGCCCCAGCATTTT
TRBD1	TRBV11-2	TRBJ2-5	NA	CASSRDREETQYF	TGTGCCAGCAGCCGGGACAGGGAGGAGACCCAGTACTTC
TRBD2	TRBV9	TRBJ2-7	NA	CASSVGTSGFNEQYF	TGTGCCAGCAGCGTAGGGACTAGCGGGTTCAACGAGCAGTACTTC
NA	TRBV18	TRBJ1-4	once	CASSPKTDTNEKLFF	TGTGCCAGCTCACCAAAGACAGATACGAATGAAAAACTGTTTTTT
NA	TRBV19	TRBJ1-3	NA	CASRWAATSGNTIYF	TGTGCCAGTAGGTGGGCCGCGACCTCTGGAAACACCATATATTTT
NA	TRBV21-1	TRBJ2-7	few	CASSKMPSSEQYF	TGTGCCAGCAGCAAAATGCCCTCGTCCGAGCAGTACTTC
TRBD1	TRBV18	TRBJ2-7	NA	CASSPWGQSYEQYF	TGTGCCAGCTCACCCTGGGGACAGAGCTACGAGCAGTACTTC
TRBD2	TRBV6-6	TRBJ2-1	NA	CASRGTSGANEQFF	TGTGCCAGCAGAGGGACTAGCGGGGCCAATGAGCAGTTCTTC